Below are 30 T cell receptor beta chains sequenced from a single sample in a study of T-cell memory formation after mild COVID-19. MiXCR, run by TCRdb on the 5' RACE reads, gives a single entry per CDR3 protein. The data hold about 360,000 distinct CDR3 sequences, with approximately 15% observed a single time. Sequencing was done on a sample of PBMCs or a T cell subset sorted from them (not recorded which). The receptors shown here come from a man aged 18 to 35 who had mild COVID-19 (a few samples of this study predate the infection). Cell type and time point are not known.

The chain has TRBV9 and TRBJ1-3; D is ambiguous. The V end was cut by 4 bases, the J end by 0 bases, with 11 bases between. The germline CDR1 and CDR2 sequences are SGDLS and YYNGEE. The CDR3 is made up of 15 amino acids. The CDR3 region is CASSPGINSGNTIYF. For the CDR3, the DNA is TGTGCCAGCAGCCCCGGTATAAACTCTGGAAACACCATATATTTT. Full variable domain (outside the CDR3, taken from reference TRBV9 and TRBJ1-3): DSGVTQTPKHLITATGQRVTLRCSPRSGDLSVYWYQQSLDQGLQFLIQYYNGEERAKGNILERFSAQQFPDLHSELNLSSLELGDSALYFCASSPGINSGNTIYFGEGSWLTVV.

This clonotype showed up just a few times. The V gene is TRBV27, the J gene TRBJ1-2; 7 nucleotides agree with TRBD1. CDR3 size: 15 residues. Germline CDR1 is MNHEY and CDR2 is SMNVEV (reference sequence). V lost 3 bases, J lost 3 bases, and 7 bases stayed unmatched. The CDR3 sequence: CASSFRGDPYYGYTF. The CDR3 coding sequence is TGTGCCAGCAGTTTCAGGGGGGATCCCTACTATGGCTACACCTTC.

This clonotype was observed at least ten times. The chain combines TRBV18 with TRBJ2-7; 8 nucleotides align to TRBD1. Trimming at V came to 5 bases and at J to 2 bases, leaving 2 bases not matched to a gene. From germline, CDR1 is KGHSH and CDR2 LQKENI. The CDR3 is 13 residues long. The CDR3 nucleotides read TGTGCCAGCTCAGGGACAGGAGCCTACGAGCAGTACTTC. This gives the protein CASSGTGAYEQYF.

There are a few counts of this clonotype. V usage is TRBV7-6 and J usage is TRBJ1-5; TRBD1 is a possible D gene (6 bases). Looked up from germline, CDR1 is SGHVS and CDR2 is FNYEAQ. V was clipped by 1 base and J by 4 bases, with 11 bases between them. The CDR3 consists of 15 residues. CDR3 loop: CASSLDREGNQPQHF. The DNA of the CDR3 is TGTGCCAGCAGCTTAGACAGGGAAGGGAATCAGCCCCAGCATTTT.

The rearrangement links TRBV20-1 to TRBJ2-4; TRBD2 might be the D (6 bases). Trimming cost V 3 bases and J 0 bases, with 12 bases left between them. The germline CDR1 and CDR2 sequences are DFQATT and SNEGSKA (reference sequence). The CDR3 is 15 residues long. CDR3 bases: TGCAGTGCTAGCCGGGGACTTCTAGCCAAAAACATTCAGTACTTC. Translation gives CSASRGLLAKNIQYF.

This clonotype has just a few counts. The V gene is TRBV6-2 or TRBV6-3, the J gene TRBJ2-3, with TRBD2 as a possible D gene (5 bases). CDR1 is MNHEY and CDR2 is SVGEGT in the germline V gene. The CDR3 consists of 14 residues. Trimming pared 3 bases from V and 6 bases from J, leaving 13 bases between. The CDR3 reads CASSYSGFADTQYF. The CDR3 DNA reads TGTGCCAGCAGTTATTCGGGGTTTGCGGATACGCAGTATTTT.

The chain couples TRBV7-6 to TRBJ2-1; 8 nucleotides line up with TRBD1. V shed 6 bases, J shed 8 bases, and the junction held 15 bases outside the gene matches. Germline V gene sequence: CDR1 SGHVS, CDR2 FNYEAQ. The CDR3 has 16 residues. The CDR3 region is CASSYQGARSLDEQFF. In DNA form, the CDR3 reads TGTGCCAGCAGTTATCAGGGGGCGCGGTCCTTAGATGAGCAGTTCTTC.

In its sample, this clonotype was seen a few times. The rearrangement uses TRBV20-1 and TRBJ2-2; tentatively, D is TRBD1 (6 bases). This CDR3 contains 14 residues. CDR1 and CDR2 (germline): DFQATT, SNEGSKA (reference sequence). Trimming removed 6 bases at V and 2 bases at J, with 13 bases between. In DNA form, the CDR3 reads TGCAGTGCCCTAGGGACACTAAACACCGGGGAGCTGTTTTTT. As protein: CSALGTLNTGELFF.

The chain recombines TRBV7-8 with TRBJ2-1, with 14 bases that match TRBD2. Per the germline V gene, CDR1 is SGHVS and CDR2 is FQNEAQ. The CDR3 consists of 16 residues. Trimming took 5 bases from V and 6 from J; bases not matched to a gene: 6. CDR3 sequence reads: CASSRGGTSGGNEQFF. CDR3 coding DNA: TGTGCCAGCAGCCGTGGAGGGACTAGCGGGGGCAATGAGCAGTTCTTC.

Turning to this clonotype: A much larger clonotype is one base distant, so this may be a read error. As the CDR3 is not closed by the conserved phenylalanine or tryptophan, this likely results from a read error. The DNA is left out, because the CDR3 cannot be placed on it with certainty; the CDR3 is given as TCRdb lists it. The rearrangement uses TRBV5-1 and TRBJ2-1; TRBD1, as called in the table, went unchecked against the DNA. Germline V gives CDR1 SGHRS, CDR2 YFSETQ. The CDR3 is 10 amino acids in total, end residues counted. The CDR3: CASSGGSLFL.

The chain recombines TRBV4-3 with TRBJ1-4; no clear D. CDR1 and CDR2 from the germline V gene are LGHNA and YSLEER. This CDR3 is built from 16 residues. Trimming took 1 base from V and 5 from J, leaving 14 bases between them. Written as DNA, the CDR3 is TGCGCCAGCAGCCAAGCCGCGGGGAGCCCGAATGAAAAACTGTTTTTT. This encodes CASSQAAGSPNEKLFF.

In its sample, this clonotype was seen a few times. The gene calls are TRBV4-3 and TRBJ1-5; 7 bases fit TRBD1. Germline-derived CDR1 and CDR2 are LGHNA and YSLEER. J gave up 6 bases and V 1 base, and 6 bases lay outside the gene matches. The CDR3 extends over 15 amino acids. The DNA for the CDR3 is TGCGCCAGCAGCCAAGTAGGGGGCGGATCTCAGCCCCAGCATTTT. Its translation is CASSQVGGGSQPQHF.

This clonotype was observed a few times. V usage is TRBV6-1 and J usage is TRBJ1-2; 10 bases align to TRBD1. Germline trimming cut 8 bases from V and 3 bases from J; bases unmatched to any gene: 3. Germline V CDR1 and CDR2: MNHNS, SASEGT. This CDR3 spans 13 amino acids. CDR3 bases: TGTGCCAGCTCCGGGACAGGGGACTATGGCTACACCTTC. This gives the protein CASSGTGDYGYTF.

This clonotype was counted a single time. This CDR3 reads CSVVWGTEAFF. The CDR3 DNA sequence: TGCAGCGTAGTCTGGGGGACTGAAGCTTTCTTT. This chain links TRBV29-1 with TRBJ1-1; perhaps TRBD1 as D (5 bases). Trimming stripped 6 bases from V and 5 bases from J, with 10 bases between. Germline CDR1 and CDR2: SQVTM and ANQGSEA. The CDR3 has 11 residues.

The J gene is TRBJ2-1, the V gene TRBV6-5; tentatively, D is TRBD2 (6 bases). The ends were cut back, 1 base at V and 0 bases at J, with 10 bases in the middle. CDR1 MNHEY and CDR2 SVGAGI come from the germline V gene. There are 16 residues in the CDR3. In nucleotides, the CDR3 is TGTGCCAGCAGTTACTATAGCGGAAGCTCCTACAATGAGCAGTTCTTC. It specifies CASSYYSGSSYNEQFF.

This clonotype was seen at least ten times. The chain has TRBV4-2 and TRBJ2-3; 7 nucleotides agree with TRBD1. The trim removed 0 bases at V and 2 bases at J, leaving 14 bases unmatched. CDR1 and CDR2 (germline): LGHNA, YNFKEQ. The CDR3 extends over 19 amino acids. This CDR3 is CASSQERGHNGGLTDTQYF. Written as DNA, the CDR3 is TGTGCCAGCAGCCAAGAAAGGGGGCATAACGGAGGCCTCACAGATACGCAGTATTTT.

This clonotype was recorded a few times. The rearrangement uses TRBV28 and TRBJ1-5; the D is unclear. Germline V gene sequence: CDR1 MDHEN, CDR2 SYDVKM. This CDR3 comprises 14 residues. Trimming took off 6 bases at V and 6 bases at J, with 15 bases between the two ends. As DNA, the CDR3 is TGTGCCAGCAGCTTGGTTGGGTCACCTCAGCCCCAGCATTTT. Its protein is CASSLVGSPQPQHF.

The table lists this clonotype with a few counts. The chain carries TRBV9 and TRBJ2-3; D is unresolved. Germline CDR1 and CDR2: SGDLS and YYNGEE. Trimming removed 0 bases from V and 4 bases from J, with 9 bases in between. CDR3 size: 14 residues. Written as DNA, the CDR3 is TGTGCCAGCAGCGTAGGAGTGGCAGCAGATACGCAGTATTTT. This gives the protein CASSVGVAADTQYF.

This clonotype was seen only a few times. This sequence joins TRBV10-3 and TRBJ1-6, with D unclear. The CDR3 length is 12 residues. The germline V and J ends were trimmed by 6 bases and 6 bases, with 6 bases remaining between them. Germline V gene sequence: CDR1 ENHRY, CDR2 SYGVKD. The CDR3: CAISAANSPLHF. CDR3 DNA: TGTGCCATCAGCGCCGCTAATTCACCCCTCCACTTT.

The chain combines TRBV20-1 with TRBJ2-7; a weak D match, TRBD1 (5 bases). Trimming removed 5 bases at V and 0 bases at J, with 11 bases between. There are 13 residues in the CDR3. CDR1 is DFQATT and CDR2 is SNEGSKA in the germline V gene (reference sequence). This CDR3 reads CSAAPRVSYEQYF. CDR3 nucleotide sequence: TGCAGTGCTGCACCCAGGGTCTCCTACGAGCAGTACTTC.

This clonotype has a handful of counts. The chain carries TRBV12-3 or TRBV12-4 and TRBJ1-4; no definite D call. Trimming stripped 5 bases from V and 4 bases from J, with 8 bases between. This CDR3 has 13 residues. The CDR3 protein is CASSPDGNEKLFF. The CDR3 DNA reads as TGTGCCAGCAGTCCGGACGGTAATGAAAAACTGTTTTTT.

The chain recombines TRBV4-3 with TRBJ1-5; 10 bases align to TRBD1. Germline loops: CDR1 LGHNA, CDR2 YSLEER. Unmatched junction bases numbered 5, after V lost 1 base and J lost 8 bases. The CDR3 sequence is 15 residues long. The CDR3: CASSQGDRGGEPQHF. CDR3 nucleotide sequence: TGCGCCAGCAGCCAAGGGGACAGGGGTGGCGAGCCCCAGCATTTT.

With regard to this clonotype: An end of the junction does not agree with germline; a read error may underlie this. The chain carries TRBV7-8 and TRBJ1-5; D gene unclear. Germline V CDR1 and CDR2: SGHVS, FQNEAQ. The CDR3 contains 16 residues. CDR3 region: CASSLRVSGSNKPQHF. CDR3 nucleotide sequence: TGTGCCAGCAGCTTAAGGGTCTCGGGTAGCAATAAGCCCCAGCATTTT.

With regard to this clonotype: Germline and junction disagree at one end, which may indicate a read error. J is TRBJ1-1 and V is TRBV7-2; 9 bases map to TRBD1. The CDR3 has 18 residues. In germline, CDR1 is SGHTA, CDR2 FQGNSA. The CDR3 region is CASSSPPGQGFGNNEAFF. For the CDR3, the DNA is TGTGCCAGCAGCTCCCCCCCGGGACAGGGTTTTGGGAACAATGAAGCTTTCTTT.

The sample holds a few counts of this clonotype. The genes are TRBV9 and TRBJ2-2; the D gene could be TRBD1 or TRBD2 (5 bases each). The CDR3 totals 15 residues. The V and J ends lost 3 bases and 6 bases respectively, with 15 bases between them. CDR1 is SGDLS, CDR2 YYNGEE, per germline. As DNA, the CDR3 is TGTGCCAGCAGCGGCTCCGGGGCGGTTTCCGGGGAGCTGTTTTTT. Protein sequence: CASSGSGAVSGELFF.

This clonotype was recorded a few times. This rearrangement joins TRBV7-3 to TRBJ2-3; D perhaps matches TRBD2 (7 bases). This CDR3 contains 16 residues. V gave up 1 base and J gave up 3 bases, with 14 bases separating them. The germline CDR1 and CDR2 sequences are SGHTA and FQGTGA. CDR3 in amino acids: CASSLRDGGLTDTQYF. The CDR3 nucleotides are TGTGCCAGCAGCTTAAGAGACGGGGGGCTAACAGATACGCAGTATTTT.

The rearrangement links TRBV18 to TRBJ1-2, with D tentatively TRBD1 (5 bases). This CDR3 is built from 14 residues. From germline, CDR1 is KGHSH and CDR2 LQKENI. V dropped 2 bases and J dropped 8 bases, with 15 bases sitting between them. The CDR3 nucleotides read TGTGCCAGCTCACCAGACGACGGGGGAGAGGGCTACACCTTC. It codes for CASSPDDGGEGYTF.

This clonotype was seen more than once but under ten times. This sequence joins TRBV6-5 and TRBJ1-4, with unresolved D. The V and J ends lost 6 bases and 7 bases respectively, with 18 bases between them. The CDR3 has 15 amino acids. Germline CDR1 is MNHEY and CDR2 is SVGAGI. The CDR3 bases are TGTGCCAGCAGCTTAACAGACCGGATGGGTGAAAAACTGTTTTTT. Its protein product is CASSLTDRMGEKLFF.

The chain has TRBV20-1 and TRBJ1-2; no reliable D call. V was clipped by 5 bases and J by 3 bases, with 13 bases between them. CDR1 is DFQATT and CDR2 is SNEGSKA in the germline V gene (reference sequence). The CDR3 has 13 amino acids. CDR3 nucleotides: TGCAGTGCTTCCGATCGGGTACACTATGGCTACACCTTC. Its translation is CSASDRVHYGYTF.

In DNA form, the CDR3 reads TGCAGTGCTAGAGATACAGGAGGAGTAAATGGCTACACCTTC. It is translated as CSARDTGGVNGYTF. This chain links TRBV20-1 with TRBJ1-2, with a possible D match to TRBD1 (5 bases). CDR1 DFQATT and CDR2 SNEGSKA come from the germline V gene (reference sequence). The CDR3 is made up of 14 amino acids. The V gene lost 0 bases and the J gene lost 6 bases, with 14 bases spanning the gap.